Described below is a single TCR beta chain sequence and its context. Its antigen remains unknown. These data are taken from a study of shared clonotypes between healthy human individuals. Looking at the study overall: Three plates each covered CD4 naive and memory; CD8 naive two, CD8 memory one.

CDR3 length: 14 amino acids. Trimming removed 5 bases from V and 5 bases from J; junction bases left unmatched: 9. From germline, CDR1 is SGHTA and CDR2 FQGNSA. The study's findings and limits: Among the subsets, naive ones generally showed larger estimated richness than memory ones. Some clonotypes were shared by all four sorted-subset donors, while others were not shared. The non-shared ones had lower generation probabilities than the shared ones.

Clones were read by immunoSEQ multiplex PCR, and TCRdb kept only the in-frame ones, dropping some. The repertoire holds over 2 million clones, with roughly 94% as singletons. Material: naive CD4+ T cells sorted from blood. Subset meaning: CD45RA+ positively selected. The chain couples TRBV7-2 to TRBJ2-7, with 7 bases aligning to TRBD1. This clonotype originated in a young man in good health. Here the CDR3 DNA reads TGTGCCAGCAGCCCGCTTGACAGGGTAAACGAGCAGTACTTC. It is translated as CASSPLDRVNEQYF.